What follows are 15 T cell receptor beta chains derived from one specimen sequenced in a study of T-cell reconstitution after alpha-beta-depleted transplantation in children. Preparation of the TCRbeta library involved a method that used unique molecular identifiers. One entry per CDR3 protein results from TCRdb running MiXCR on the PCR reads. There are some 300,000 distinct CDR3 sequences in the sample; roughly a tenth occur only once, and roughly 7% lies in the top ten. This sample comprised PBMCs, obtained before TCRalphabeta/CD19-depleted stem cell transplant. Receptor source: a boy under two years old with acute myeloid leukemia, due to receive a stem cell transplant.

V is TRBV18 and J is TRBJ2-2, with TRBD2 matching 13 bases. The CDR3 covers 17 residues. V lost 8 bases to trimming and J lost 5 bases; unmatched junction nucleotides: 11. Germline values: CDR1 KGHSH, CDR2 LQKENI. CDR3 DNA sequence: TGTGCCAGCGACGGAGGACTAGCGGGAGTAGCGACCGGGGAGCTGTTTTTT. Amino acid sequence: CASDGGLAGVATGELFF.

By its share, this clonotype is large. The chain is built from TRBV6-5 and TRBJ2-1; TRBD2 matches 10 bases. Germline lookup yields CDR1 MNHEY and CDR2 SVGAGI. The trim removed 5 bases at V and 3 bases at J, leaving 7 bases unmatched. This CDR3 has 16 residues. This CDR3 reads CASSLFSGGDYNEQFF. The CDR3, as DNA: TGTGCCAGCAGTCTATTCAGCGGGGGGGACTACAATGAGCAGTTCTTC.

This clonotype was observed at least ten times. V gene TRBV5-6 combines with J gene TRBJ1-4; D gene uncertain. The germline V gene has CDR1 SGHDT and CDR2 YYEEEE. This CDR3 region has 15 residues. V was cut by 4 bases and J by 4 bases, with 14 bases left in between. The CDR3 DNA sequence: TGTGCCAGCAGCCCCTCGGACGGACTTAATGAAAAACTGTTTTTT. It yields the protein CASSPSDGLNEKLFF.

This clonotype was seen many times. The chain couples TRBV11-2 to TRBJ2-7, with 10 nucleotides matching TRBD2. CDR3 length: 15 amino acids. Looked up from germline, CDR1 is SGHAT and CDR2 is FQNNGV. The J segment lost 5 bases and the V segment lost 2 bases, leaving 6 bases of the junction unmatched. In nucleotides, the CDR3 is TGTGCCAGCAGCTTAAGGACTAGCGGAGTCCACGAGCAGTACTTC. Amino acids: CASSLRTSGVHEQYF.

In its sample, this clonotype was seen a few times. Here the CDR3 reads CATSDLPWTSGRPLGGELFF. In nucleotides, the CDR3 is TGTGCCACCAGTGATTTGCCGTGGACTAGCGGGAGGCCCCTCGGCGGGGAGCTGTTTTTT. The chain has TRBV24-1 and TRBJ2-2; 14 bases line up with TRBD2. The V and J ends lost 0 bases and 7 bases, in that order; junction bases with no gene match: 12. Germline V CDR1 and CDR2: KGHDR, SFDVKD. The CDR3 covers 20 residues.

At least ten counts were recorded for this clonotype. The V call is TRBV29-1, the J call TRBJ2-3; 7 bases map to TRBD1. Germline CDR1 and CDR2: SQVTM and ANQGSEA. Trimming removed 1 base from V and 1 base from J; junction bases left unmatched: 5. CDR3 length equals 15 residues. The CDR3: CSVEGTGPGTDTQYF. In DNA form, the CDR3 reads TGCAGCGTTGAAGGGACAGGACCAGGCACAGATACGCAGTATTTT.

The chain combines TRBV4-3 with TRBJ2-1, with 8 bases aligning to TRBD2. The CDR3 has 17 residues. Germline CDR1 is LGHNA and CDR2 is YSLEER. J was trimmed by 2 bases and V by 4 bases; bases with no gene match: 10. The CDR3 nucleotides read TGCGCCAGCAGCCGCGGACCTGGGACTAGGGCCTACAATGAGCAGTTCTTC. Its translation: CASSRGPGTRAYNEQFF.

CDR3 protein: CSARVGQGVTRPTYEQYF. The CDR3 DNA reads TGCAGTGCTAGAGTCGGACAGGGGGTCACCCGGCCAACCTACGAGCAGTACTTC. This rearrangement joins TRBV20-1 to TRBJ2-7; 10 bases match TRBD1. The J segment lost 2 bases and the V segment lost 1 base, leaving 14 bases of the junction unmatched. Germline V gives CDR1 DFQATT, CDR2 SNEGSKA (reference sequence). The CDR3 sequence is 18 residues long.

In this sample, this clonotype turned up many times. This rearrangement joins TRBV4-3 to TRBJ2-1; 10 positions agree with TRBD2. V lost 1 base, J lost 9 bases, and 12 bases stayed unmatched. The CDR3 is 17 amino acids. Germline assignment: CDR1 LGHNA and CDR2 YSLEER. In nucleotides, the CDR3 is TGCGCCAGCAGCCAAGCTCGGCTAGCGGGAGTAGGGAGTGAGCAGTTCTTC. Protein sequence: CASSQARLAGVGSEQFF.

This chain links TRBV29-1 with TRBJ2-4; either TRBD1 or TRBD2 may supply D (5 bases each). Trimming took off 6 bases at V and 0 bases at J, with 6 bases between the two ends. Germline V CDR1 and CDR2: SQVTM, ANQGSEA. CDR3 length: 12 amino acids. CDR3 region: CSVGVAKNIQYF. For the CDR3, the DNA is TGCAGCGTGGGGGTAGCCAAAAACATTCAGTACTTC.

This clonotype was seen many times. The chain couples TRBV29-1 to TRBJ2-2, with D unclear. The CDR3 has 13 amino acids. Trimming took off 4 bases at V and 0 bases at J, with 6 bases between the two ends. Germline CDR1 is SQVTM and CDR2 is ANQGSEA. This CDR3 reads CSVGRANTGELFF. In DNA, the CDR3 is TGCAGCGTTGGGCGAGCGAACACCGGGGAGCTGTTTTTT.

This clonotype was observed at least ten times. The gene calls are TRBV20-1 and TRBJ1-6, with 7 bases that match TRBD1. The germline V gene encodes CDR1 DFQATT and CDR2 SNEGSKA (reference sequence). Losses at the gene ends were 3 bases for V and 8 bases for J; bases not matched to a gene: 1. The CDR3 has 12 amino acids. CDR3 sequence (DNA): TGCAGTGCTAGTGACAGGGATTCACCCCTCCACTTT. Translated: CSASDRDSPLHF.

Many counts were recorded for this clonotype. The V and J genes are TRBV6-2 or TRBV6-3 and TRBJ2-7, with D possibly being TRBD2 (6 bases). The CDR3 is made up of 16 amino acids. Germline CDR1 is MNHEY and CDR2 is SVGEGT. V lost 7 bases to trimming and J lost 2 bases, with 21 bases between them. The CDR3 loop is CASTPVLRSGTYEQYF. The DNA for the CDR3 is TGTGCCAGCACTCCTGTTTTACGTAGCGGAACCTACGAGCAGTACTTC.

This clonotype was observed at least ten times. V is TRBV6-5 and J is TRBJ1-5, with a weak D call TRBD1 (5 bases). Trimming cost V 2 bases and J 7 bases, with 15 bases left between them. The CDR3 sequence is 15 residues long. Germline lookup yields CDR1 MNHEY and CDR2 SVGAGI. The CDR3 DNA is TGTGCCAGCAGTTACCGGCAGGGATGGGAACAGCCCCAGCATTTT. Protein: CASSYRQGWEQPQHF.

With regard to this clonotype: A much larger clonotype is one base distant, so this may be a read error. The chain links TRBV7-8 to TRBJ2-7; 7 bases match TRBD2. Per the germline V gene, CDR1 is SGHVS and CDR2 is FQNEAQ. V shed 5 bases, J shed 2 bases, and the junction held 15 bases outside the gene matches. CDR3 length: 17 residues. CDR3 coding DNA: TGTGCCAGCAGCCCCCGTAGAGGGGCTAGCGGAACCTACGAGCAGTACTTC. This gives the protein CASSPRRGASGTYEQYF.